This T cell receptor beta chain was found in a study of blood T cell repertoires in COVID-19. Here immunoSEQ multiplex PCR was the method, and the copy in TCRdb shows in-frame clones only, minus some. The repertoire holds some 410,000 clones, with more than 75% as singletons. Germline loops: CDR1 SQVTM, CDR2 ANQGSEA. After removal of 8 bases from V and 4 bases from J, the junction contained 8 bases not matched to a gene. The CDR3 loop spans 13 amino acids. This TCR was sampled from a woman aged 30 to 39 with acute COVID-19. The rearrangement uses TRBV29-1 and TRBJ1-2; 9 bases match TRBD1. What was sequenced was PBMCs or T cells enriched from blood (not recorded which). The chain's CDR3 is CSTYRGLGYGYTF. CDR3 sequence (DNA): TGCAGCACCTACAGGGGGCTCGGCTATGGCTACACCTTC.